Each of the 25 T cell receptor beta chains below was sequenced from the same sample in a study of blood T cell repertoires in COVID-19. Sequenced by immunoSEQ multiplex PCR; TCRdb stores in-frame clones only, minus some. The sample has approximately 93,000 clones, more than 70% seen once. Sequenced: peripheral blood. These receptors all stem from a woman of 80 years or more with acute or convalescent COVID-19.

The chain combines TRBV6-5 with TRBJ1-1; 7 nucleotides line up with TRBD1. The CDR3 contains 14 residues. The V gene end was trimmed by 6 bases and the J gene end by 5 bases; junction bases not matched to a gene: 9. CDR1 MNHEY and CDR2 SVGAGI come from the germline V gene. CDR3 region: CASSSSRDSTEAFF. Written as DNA, the CDR3 is TGTGCCAGCAGCTCGTCCCGGGACAGTACTGAAGCTTTCTTT.

In DNA, the CDR3 is TGTGCCAGCAGTCGATCACCGGGACTAGCGGGGACATACAATGAGCAGTTCTTC. Translating gives CASSRSPGLAGTYNEQFF. The chain has TRBV6-4 and TRBJ2-1, with 13 bases that match TRBD2. This CDR3 is built from 18 residues. The trim removed 5 bases at V and 4 bases at J, leaving 11 bases unmatched. CDR1 MRHNA and CDR2 SNTAGT come from the germline V gene.

V usage is TRBV29-1 and J usage is TRBJ1-1; D might be TRBD1 (6 bases). CDR3 length equals 11 residues. The germline V gene encodes CDR1 SQVTM and CDR2 ANQGSEA. V dropped 6 bases and J dropped 5 bases, with 10 bases sitting between them. In nucleotides, the CDR3 is TGCAGCGTAACAGGGAGTACTGAAGCTTTCTTT. Protein sequence: CSVTGSTEAFF.

This rearrangement joins TRBV15 to TRBJ1-2; 9 positions match TRBD1. V was pared by 1 base and J by 5 bases, with 8 bases of the junction left unmatched. CDR1 LNHNV and CDR2 YYDKDF come from the germline V gene (reference sequence). This CDR3 region has 16 residues. CDR3 in DNA: TGTGCCACCAGCAGAGGGAACCCGACAGGGGGTTATGGCTACACCTTC. Translation gives CATSRGNPTGGYGYTF.

The V and J genes are TRBV19 and TRBJ1-2; tentative D call: TRBD1 (5 bases). The CDR3 length is 13 residues. The germline V and J ends were trimmed by 5 bases and 0 bases, with 7 bases remaining between them. Per germline, CDR1 LNHDA and CDR2 SQIVND (reference sequence). The CDR3 DNA follows: TGTGCCAGTAGTCCGGGGGCTAACTATGGCTACACCTTC. This gives the protein CASSPGANYGYTF.

The chain uses TRBV7-2 and TRBJ1-2, with TRBD1 identical over 7 bases. The CDR3 totals 14 residues. Germline trimming cut 1 base from V and 4 bases from J; bases unmatched to any gene: 3. Looked up from germline, CDR1 is SGHTA and CDR2 is FQGNSA. CDR3 protein: CASSLGDRAYGYTF. In DNA form, the CDR3 reads TGTGCCAGCAGCTTAGGGGACAGAGCCTATGGCTACACCTTC.

The V and J genes are TRBV5-4 and TRBJ1-1; D might be TRBD1 (5 bases). Germline V lookup: CDR1 SGHNT, CDR2 YYREEE (reference sequence). V was trimmed by 4 bases and J by 1 base, leaving 8 bases between them. The CDR3 sequence is 13 residues long. CDR3 region: CASSQDTNTEAFF. The CDR3 region has the DNA TGTGCCAGCAGCCAGGACACGAACACTGAAGCTTTCTTT.

This clone has more than one count but fewer than ten. This rearrangement joins TRBV30 to TRBJ2-2, with 7 nucleotides matching TRBD2. Germline V gene data show CDR1 as GTSNPN and CDR2 as SVGIG (reference sequence). J gave up 5 bases and V 2 bases, and 14 bases lay outside the gene matches. CDR3 length equals 17 residues. The DNA for the CDR3 is TGTGCCTGGAGTCCGATTGTGGGGAGGGCCGGGACCGGGGAGCTGTTTTTT. Amino acids: CAWSPIVGRAGTGELFF.

The chain combines TRBV4-1 with TRBJ1-1, with 9 bases fitting TRBD1. The junction had 10 bases not matched to a gene; V was cut back by 4 bases and J by 4 bases. This CDR3 has 16 amino acids. Per the germline V gene, CDR1 is MGHRA and CDR2 is YSYEKL. The CDR3 sequence: CASSPETGQGLTEAFF. In nucleotides, the CDR3 is TGCGCCAGCAGCCCAGAAACGGGACAGGGACTCACTGAAGCTTTCTTT.

The chain carries TRBV19 and TRBJ1-4; 8 bases fit TRBD1. The germline V gene encodes CDR1 LNHDA and CDR2 SQIVND (reference sequence). Losses at the gene ends were 2 bases for V and 7 bases for J; bases not matched to a gene: 6. CDR3 size: 15 residues. The CDR3 DNA reads as TGTGCCAGTAGTATAAGGCGACAGGGGATTGAAAAACTGTTTTTT. Its translation: CASSIRRQGIEKLFF.

The V and J genes are TRBV7-2 and TRBJ2-1; possible D gene TRBD2, 6 bases. The CDR3 extends over 15 amino acids. V was shortened by 0 bases and J by 8 bases, with 14 bases between the two germline ends. CDR1 and CDR2 (germline): SGHTA, FQGNSA. CDR3: CASSLAGGPRDEQFF. The CDR3 DNA reads TGTGCCAGCAGCTTAGCCGGGGGACCGAGGGATGAGCAGTTCTTC.

The chain has TRBV29-1 and TRBJ2-1, with D perhaps TRBD2 (5 bases). In germline, CDR1 is SQVTM, CDR2 ANQGSEA. The V and J ends lost 8 bases and 7 bases respectively, with 9 bases between them. The CDR3 runs 10 residues. The CDR3 DNA is TGCAGCAGCGGCACTAATGAGCAGTTCTTC. The encoded protein is CSSGTNEQFF.

The chain couples TRBV7-3 to TRBJ1-2; D perhaps matches TRBD1 (5 bases). The CDR3 spans 13 residues. Between the trimmed V and J ends, which lost 1 base and 8 bases, there was a span of 11 bases. From germline, CDR1 is SGHTA and CDR2 FQGTGA. The CDR3 nucleotides are TGTGCCAGCAGCTTAAGGGACGGAGGGGGCTACACCTTC. It translates to CASSLRDGGGYTF.

The chain joins TRBV6-6 to TRBJ1-1; possibly TRBD1 for D (5 bases). The germline V gene encodes CDR1 MNHNY and CDR2 SVGAGI (reference sequence). CDR3 length: 16 amino acids. V was shortened by 6 bases and J by 2 bases, with 19 bases between the two germline ends. The CDR3 protein is CASSPQGSWLNTEAFF. In DNA form, the CDR3 reads TGTGCCAGCAGCCCCCAGGGTAGCTGGCTTAACACTGAAGCTTTCTTT.

This clone came up a few times. The V gene is TRBV5-1, the J gene TRBJ1-2; 10 bases match TRBD1. The CDR3 extends over 15 amino acids. V trimming: 3 bases; J trimming: 6 bases; junction bases outside the gene matches: 8. Germline CDR1 reads SGHRS; CDR2 reads YFSETQ. The CDR3 region has the DNA TGCGCCAGCAGCTGGGGACAGGGGAAGAGGGATGGCTACACCTTC. It yields the protein CASSWGQGKRDGYTF.

This chain links TRBV30 with TRBJ1-1, with D possibly TRBD1 on 6 matching bases. The CDR3 contains 13 residues. Germline CDR1 is GTSNPN and CDR2 is SVGIG (reference sequence). The V end was cut by 1 base, the J end by 11 bases, with 17 bases between. The CDR3 loop reads CAWSAGGGGSAFF. The DNA for the CDR3 is TGTGCCTGGAGTGCTGGGGGAGGGGGGAGTGCTTTCTTT. Filled out from reference TRBV30 and TRBJ1-1, the complete variable domain reads SQTIHQWPATLVQPVGSPLSLECTVEGTSNPNLYWYRQAAGRGLQLLFYSVGIGQISSEVPQNLSASRPQDRQFILSSKKLLLSDSGFYLCAWSAGGGGSAFFGQGTRLTVV.

The chain carries TRBV5-6 and TRBJ1-1, with D hard to call. The CDR3 is 11 residues long. Per the germline V gene, CDR1 is SGHDT and CDR2 is YYEEEE. Between the trimmed V and J ends, which lost 2 bases and 6 bases, there was a span of 5 bases. The CDR3 sequence: CASSFGPEAFF. DNA of the CDR3: TGTGCCAGCAGCTTTGGGCCTGAAGCTTTCTTT.

The chain links TRBV11-2 to TRBJ1-4, with 7 bases fitting TRBD1. CDR3 size: 13 residues. Germline V lookup: CDR1 SGHAT, CDR2 FQNNGV. Trimming cost V 5 bases and J 6 bases; bases outside gene matches: 3. CDR3 bases: TGTGCCAGCAGCGGACAGGTGGATGAAAAACTGTTTTTT. It codes for CASSGQVDEKLFF. The full variable domain, rest sourced from reference TRBV11-2 and TRBJ1-4, is EAGVAQSPRYKIIEKRQSVAFWCNPISGHATLYWYQQILGQGPKLLIQFQNNGVVDDSQLPKDRFSAERLKGVDSTLKIQPAKLEDSAVYLCASSGQVDEKLFFGSGTQLSVL.

The chain links TRBV28 to TRBJ1-4; no firm D call. The CDR3 totals 13 residues. V shed 1 base and J shed 8 bases, with 8 bases lying between them. Germline values: CDR1 MDHEN, CDR2 SYDVKM. The CDR3 spells CASSLLSREKLFF. The CDR3 DNA follows: TGTGCCAGCAGTTTATTATCGAGGGAAAAACTGTTTTTT.

The chain has TRBV6-4 and TRBJ1-5, with a tentative D call TRBD1 (5 bases). V dropped 3 bases and J dropped 1 base, with 10 bases sitting between them. The CDR3 consists of 15 residues. Germline V lookup: CDR1 MRHNA, CDR2 SNTAGT. The CDR3 is CASSESGGSNQPQHF. CDR3 sequence (DNA): TGTGCCAGCAGTGAGTCCGGGGGGAGCAATCAGCCCCAGCATTTT.

The V gene is TRBV18, the J gene TRBJ2-7, with D tentatively TRBD2 (5 bases). The V gene lost 6 bases and the J gene lost 4 bases, with 13 bases spanning the gap. The CDR3 has 13 amino acids. Germline V gene data show CDR1 as KGHSH and CDR2 as LQKENI. Here the CDR3 DNA reads TGTGCCAGCTCCCAAGGGAGATATTACGAGCAGTACTTC. Amino acids: CASSQGRYYEQYF.

This clone has a handful of counts. This sequence joins TRBV7-8 and TRBJ1-1; 10 positions match TRBD1. Germline assignment: CDR1 SGHVS and CDR2 FQNEAQ. This CDR3 region has 15 residues. The V segment lost 0 bases and the J segment 4 bases; nucleotides outside the gene matches: 2. The CDR3 DNA reads as TGTGCCAGCAGCTTAGCGGGGACAGGGGTCACTGAAGCTTTCTTT. Protein sequence: CASSLAGTGVTEAFF.

The rearrangement uses TRBV10-3 and TRBJ1-2; the D gene is possibly TRBD1 (6 bases). The V end lost 9 bases, the J end lost 3 bases, and 8 bases lay between the germline ends. CDR3 length: 11 residues. Germline V CDR1 and CDR2: ENHRY, SYGVKD. Written as DNA, the CDR3 is TGTGCCATAGGGGGGGACTATGGCTACACCTTC. Translated: CAIGGDYGYTF.

This clone turned up a few times. The chain links TRBV6-4 to TRBJ1-1, with D hard to call. Germline CDR1 MRHNA, CDR2 SNTAGT. The length of the CDR3 is 12 residues. V dropped 6 bases and J dropped 11 bases, with 16 bases sitting between them. The CDR3 nucleotides are TGTGCCAGCAGGGCGGGTCAAGGGCCTGCTTTCTTT. Protein product: CASRAGQGPAFF.

The chain employs TRBV5-1 and TRBJ1-2; TRBD1 agrees at 12 bases. Germline V gene data show CDR1 as SGHRS and CDR2 as YFSETQ. There are 15 residues in the CDR3. Germline trimming cut 4 bases from V and 4 bases from J; bases unmatched to any gene: 5. DNA for the CDR3: TGCGCCAGCAGCCCTGGGACAGGGGGCGGCTATGGCTACACCTTC. Amino acids: CASSPGTGGGYGYTF.